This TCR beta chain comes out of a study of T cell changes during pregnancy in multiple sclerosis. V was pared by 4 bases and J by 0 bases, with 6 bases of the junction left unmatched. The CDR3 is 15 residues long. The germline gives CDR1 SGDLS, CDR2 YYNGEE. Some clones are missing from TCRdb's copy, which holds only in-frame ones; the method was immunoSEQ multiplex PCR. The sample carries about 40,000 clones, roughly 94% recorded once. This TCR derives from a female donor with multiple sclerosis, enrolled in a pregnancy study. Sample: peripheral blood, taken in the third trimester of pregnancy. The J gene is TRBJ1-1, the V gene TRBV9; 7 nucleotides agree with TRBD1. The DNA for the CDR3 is TGTGCCAGCAGCTTCCAAGGGGGCTTGAACACTGAAGCTTTCTTT. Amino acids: CASSFQGGLNTEAFF.